These 16 T cell receptor beta chains came from one sample sequenced in a study of blood T cell repertoires in COVID-19 (dated by TCRdb to 2020 to 2022). The library was produced with the immunoSEQ multiplex PCR assay. TCRdb limited this immuneACCESS table to in-frame rearrangements with V and J called. A share of clones is missing; checked studies link under half to unresolved V genes, and the rest is unexplained. The sample profile shows 200,000 to 250,000 clones; approximately 84% of them were found once. Approximately 16% of the sample comes from the top ten. Sequencing input: PBMCs or T cells enriched from blood (not recorded which). These receptors were collected from a man aged 35 to 55 who had recovered from COVID-19.

CDR3 loop: CASSYLDTQYF. DNA for the CDR3: TGTGCCAGCAGTTACCTAGATACGCAGTATTTT. This chain connects TRBV6-5 to TRBJ2-3, with D uncertain. The CDR3 loop spans 11 amino acids. The V and J ends lost 2 bases and 5 bases respectively, with 2 bases between them. Per the germline V gene, CDR1 is MNHEY and CDR2 is SVGAGI.

The gene calls are TRBV19 and TRBJ2-7; D is ambiguous. The germline V gene encodes CDR1 LNHDA and CDR2 SQIVND (reference sequence). There are 14 residues in the CDR3. The V gene lost 1 base and the J gene lost 2 bases, with 9 bases spanning the gap. This chain's CDR3 is CASSIVHYTYEQYF. CDR3 in DNA: TGTGCCAGTAGTATAGTACACTACACCTACGAGCAGTACTTC.

The rearrangement uses TRBV28 and TRBJ1-2; 8 bases align to TRBD1. CDR1 and CDR2 from the germline V gene are MDHEN and SYDVKM. The CDR3 extends over 14 amino acids. V dropped 6 bases and J dropped 5; count of bases not matched to a gene: 8. DNA of the CDR3: TGTGCCAGCAGATCAACAGGGGGTCGGTATGGCTACACCTTC. It yields the protein CASRSTGGRYGYTF.

V is TRBV5-5 and J is TRBJ2-1; 7 bases are shared with TRBD1. Unmatched junction bases numbered 5, after V lost 5 bases and J lost 3 bases. Germline loops: CDR1 SGHKS, CDR2 YYEKEE (reference sequence). The CDR3 extends over 14 amino acids. The CDR3 bases are TGTGCCAGCAGTCTACAGGGGCTCTACAATGAGCAGTTCTTC. Its protein is CASSLQGLYNEQFF. Full variable domain (rest looked up from reference TRBV5-5 and TRBJ2-1): DAGVTQSPTHLIKTRGQQVTLRCSPISGHKSVSWYQQVLGQGPQFIFQYYEKEERGRGNFPDRFSARQFPNYSSELNVNALLLGDSALYLCASSLQGLYNEQFFGPGTRLTVL.

The genes are TRBV6-5 and TRBJ1-2; 10 bases map to TRBD1. Germline V gene sequence: CDR1 MNHEY, CDR2 SVGAGI. The CDR3 length is 14 residues. After removal of 6 bases from V and 7 bases from J, the junction contained 8 bases not matched to a gene. CDR3 in DNA: TGTGCCAGCAGCCCGGACAGGGGGGTAGGTGGCTACACCTTC. Amino acids: CASSPDRGVGGYTF.

The J gene is TRBJ2-5, the V gene TRBV7-8; 11 bases line up with TRBD2. The trim removed 5 bases at V and 5 bases at J, leaving 7 bases unmatched. CDR1 SGHVS and CDR2 FQNEAQ come from the germline V gene. CDR3 length: 15 residues. In DNA form, the CDR3 reads TGTGCCAGCAGCCTTAGCGGGGGGGCCATCGAGACCCAGTACTTC. It translates to CASSLSGGAIETQYF.

This clone was picked up many times. CDR3: CASSVELTDTQYF. The DNA for the CDR3 is TGTGCCAGCAGCGTAGAACTAACAGATACGCAGTATTTT. The V call is TRBV9, the J call TRBJ2-3; D remains unclear. Germline loops: CDR1 SGDLS, CDR2 YYNGEE. V was shortened by 0 bases and J by 3 bases, with 5 bases between the two germline ends. This CDR3 has 13 amino acids. The full variable domain, its missing parts supplied by reference TRBV9 and TRBJ2-3, is DSGVTQTPKHLITATGQRVTLRCSPRSGDLSVYWYQQSLDQGLQFLIQYYNGEERAKGNILERFSAQQFPDLHSELNLSSLELGDSALYFCASSVELTDTQYFGPGTRLTVL.

The genes are TRBV19 and TRBJ1-5; 12 positions match TRBD1. The junction had 11 bases not matched to a gene; V was cut back by 4 bases and J by 7 bases. Germline loops: CDR1 LNHDA, CDR2 SQIVND (reference sequence). This CDR3 is built from 17 residues. CDR3 residues: CASSTRWGQGAEQPQHF. Written as DNA, the CDR3 is TGTGCCAGTAGTACCCGGTGGGGACAGGGGGCTGAACAGCCCCAGCATTTT. Full variable domain (missing parts from reference TRBV19 and TRBJ1-5): DGGITQSPKYLFRKEGQNVTLSCEQNLNHDAMYWYRQDPGQGLRLIYYSQIVNDFQKGDIAEGYSVSREKKESFPLTVTSAQKNPTAFYLCASSTRWGQGAEQPQHFGDGTRLSIL.

This clone was detected only once. This rearrangement joins TRBV13 to TRBJ1-1; tentative D call: TRBD1 (5 bases). The V end lost 5 bases, the J end lost 6 bases, and 13 bases lay between the germline ends. The germline V gene encodes CDR1 PRHDT and CDR2 FYEKMQ (reference sequence). The CDR3 extends over 13 amino acids. The CDR3 region has the DNA TGTGCCAGCAGCATACAGGAGGGCCCTGAAGCTTTCTTT. It encodes CASSIQEGPEAFF. Variable domain in full (rest from reference TRBV13 and TRBJ1-1): AAGVIQSPRHLIKEKRETATLKCYPIPRHDTVYWYQQGPGQDPQFLISFYEKMQSDKGSIPDRFSAQQFSDYHSELNMSSLELGDSALYFCASSIQEGPEAFFGQGTRLTVV.

The chain employs TRBV5-8 and TRBJ1-6, with D maybe TRBD1 (6 bases). CDR1 and CDR2 (germline): SGHTS, YDEGEE. The CDR3 has 19 amino acids. Trimming pared 0 bases from V and 2 bases from J, leaving 18 bases between. The CDR3 loop is CASSLAGGTGLTYNSPLHF. CDR3 sequence (DNA): TGTGCCAGCAGCTTGGCCGGCGGAACAGGGCTTACCTATAATTCACCCCTCCACTTT.

This rearrangement joins TRBV13 to TRBJ2-1, with TRBD1 matching 8 bases. Germline V gene data show CDR1 as PRHDT and CDR2 as FYEKMQ (reference sequence). J gave up 0 bases and V 6 bases, and 7 bases lay outside the gene matches. CDR3 size: 16 residues. CDR3 in amino acids: CASRGDRRSSYNEQFF. CDR3 bases: TGTGCCAGCAGGGGGGACAGGAGGAGCTCCTACAATGAGCAGTTCTTC.

The V and J genes are TRBV27 and TRBJ1-1, with 7 positions matching TRBD1. Germline values: CDR1 MNHEY, CDR2 SMNVEV (reference sequence). There are 12 residues in the CDR3. V shed 10 bases, J shed 5 bases, and the junction held 7 bases outside the gene matches. The CDR3 nucleotides are TGTGCCACCGTCAGGGGGGTAACTGAAGCTTTCTTT. This codes for CATVRGVTEAFF.

This chain links TRBV6-5 with TRBJ1-6; D uncertain. CDR3 length: 15 residues. V lost 6 bases and J lost 0, with 9 bases in between. CDR1 and CDR2 (germline): MNHEY, SVGAGI. The CDR3 reads CASRRVSSYNSPLHF. CDR3 DNA sequence: TGTGCCAGCAGGAGGGTCAGCTCCTATAATTCACCCCTCCACTTT.

The gene calls are TRBV27 and TRBJ2-7; 8 bases match TRBD1. CDR3 length equals 15 residues. Germline assignment: CDR1 MNHEY and CDR2 SMNVEV (reference sequence). The ends lost 5 bases at V and 2 bases at J; junction bases unmatched: 8. The CDR3 DNA sequence: TGTGCCAGCAGTCCCCGGCAGGGGGCTGCCTACGAGCAGTACTTC. Its translation is CASSPRQGAAYEQYF.

The genes are TRBV10-2 and TRBJ2-1; 10 bases match TRBD1. There are 15 residues in the CDR3. CDR1 is WSHSY and CDR2 is SAAADI in the germline V gene. The V and J ends lost 6 bases and 0 bases, in that order; junction bases with no gene match: 2. The CDR3 reads CASRTGGVSYNEQFF. The DNA of the CDR3 is TGCGCCAGCAGGACAGGGGGCGTCTCCTACAATGAGCAGTTCTTC.

The genes are TRBV18 and TRBJ1-1, with 7 bases that match TRBD1. Germline trimming cut 5 bases from V and 1 base from J; bases unmatched to any gene: 13. The CDR3 spans 17 residues. CDR1 is KGHSH, CDR2 LQKENI, per germline. The CDR3 spells CASSATGTVGPNTEAFF. The CDR3 coding sequence is TGTGCCAGCTCAGCAACCGGGACAGTGGGACCGAACACTGAAGCTTTCTTT.